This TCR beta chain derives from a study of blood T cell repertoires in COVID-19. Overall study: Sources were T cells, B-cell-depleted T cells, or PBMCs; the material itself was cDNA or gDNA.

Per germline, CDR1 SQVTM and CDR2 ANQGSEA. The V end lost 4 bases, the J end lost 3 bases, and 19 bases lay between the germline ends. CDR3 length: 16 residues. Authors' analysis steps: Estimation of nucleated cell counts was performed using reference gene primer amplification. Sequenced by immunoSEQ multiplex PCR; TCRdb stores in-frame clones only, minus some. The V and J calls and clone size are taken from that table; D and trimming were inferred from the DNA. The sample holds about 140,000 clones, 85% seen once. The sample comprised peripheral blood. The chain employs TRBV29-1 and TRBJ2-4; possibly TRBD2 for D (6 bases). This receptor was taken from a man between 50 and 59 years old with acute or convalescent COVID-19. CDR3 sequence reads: CSVARESLIGKNIQYF. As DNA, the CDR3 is TGCAGCGTTGCCCGGGAGTCGCTGATCGGCAAAAACATTCAGTACTTC.